This T cell receptor beta chain is from a study of blood T cell repertoires in COVID-19 (dated by TCRdb to 2020 to 2022). With respect to the entire study: The collaborator samples originated in the United States, Italy and Spain and spanned the acute and convalescent phases of COVID-19. Subjects who had been exposed to COVID-19, were actively infected with it, or had recovered from it provided the deeply sampled blood TCRbeta repertoires that made up the dataset. HLA class I and class II types, where available, came from metadata supplied by the sample provider rather than from assay-based typing. Samples came from the ongoing ImmuneRACE study (first 160 participants) plus 1,254 subjects from 6 global collaborators. The repertoires were released in a freely available public database meant as a resource for research on the immune response to SARS-CoV-2. The material from the prospective study consisted of cDNA or gDNA derived from T cells, B-cell-depleted T cells, or PBMCs. A de-identified subject ID, COVID-19 status, age in years and sex were almost always included in the sample metadata. Broader findings and caveats from the paper: The amount of clinical and demographic metadata varied by source and participant and was provided uncurated.

TCRbeta CDR3 regions were amplified from genomic DNA by means of the immunoSEQ Assay, a bias-controlled multiplex PCR. Per the original workflow: Nucleated cell counts per sample were estimated from amplification of reference gene primers within the assay. To quantify the absolute abundance of each unique TCRbeta CDR3 rearrangement, sequence reads were collapsed and filtered. For each sample, productive Simpson clonality was calculated as the square root of Simpson's diversity index over productive rearrangements. TCRdb took this table from immuneACCESS and kept in-frame rearrangements with V and J called. Such tables lack part of the clones; where checked against another copy, unresolved V genes explain under half of the gap, and the rest is unexplained. V, J and clone size are those of that table, while D and trimming were read from the DNA. The sample data list roughly 220,000 clones, and about nine tenths of these were observed just once. Over 3% of the sample goes to the ten largest clones.

The germline V gene (reference sequence) gives CDR1 as LNHDA and CDR2 as SQIVND. The CDR3 runs 14 residues from the cysteine to the phenylalanine. Only the CDR3 DNA is retained, 42 bases long and in frame from the first base. Trimming costs V 4 bases and J 4 bases, and their ends lie 13 bases apart. Note on this clone: Its antigen is not yet known. No base quality values were provided; no much bigger clone lies one nucleotide off.

Enrolling through a virtual design, the prospective study's participants ranged in age from roughly 18 to 89 years and lived across 24 United States geographic areas. Cohort assignment in the prospective study relied on participant-reported clinical history from a screening survey and a study questionnaire. In the prospective study, mobile phlebotomists collected whole blood, serum and a nasopharyngeal or oropharyngeal swab from each participant. Additional blood draws and questionnaires over an approximately two-month period could optionally be provided by prospective study participants. Before DNA extraction, prospective study blood samples were shipped either frozen or at room temperature.

Sequenced: PBMCs or T cells enriched from blood (not recorded which). The sequence came from a woman aged 40 to 50 with acute COVID-19. Here the chain combines TRBV19 and TRBJ1-2; possibly the D gene is TRBD1, per 6 matching bases. This receptor carries the CDR3 CASSTNGQTYGYTF. The nucleotide sequence is TGTGCCAGTAGTACGAACGGACAGACCTATGGCTACACCTTC. Full variable domain (CDR3 extended with the reference TRBV19 and TRBJ1-2 proteins): DGGITQSPKYLFRKEGQNVTLSCEQNLNHDAMYWYRQDPGQGLRLIYYSQIVNDFQKGDIAEGYSVSREKKESFPLTVTSAQKNPTAFYLCASSTNGQTYGYTFGSGTRLTVV.